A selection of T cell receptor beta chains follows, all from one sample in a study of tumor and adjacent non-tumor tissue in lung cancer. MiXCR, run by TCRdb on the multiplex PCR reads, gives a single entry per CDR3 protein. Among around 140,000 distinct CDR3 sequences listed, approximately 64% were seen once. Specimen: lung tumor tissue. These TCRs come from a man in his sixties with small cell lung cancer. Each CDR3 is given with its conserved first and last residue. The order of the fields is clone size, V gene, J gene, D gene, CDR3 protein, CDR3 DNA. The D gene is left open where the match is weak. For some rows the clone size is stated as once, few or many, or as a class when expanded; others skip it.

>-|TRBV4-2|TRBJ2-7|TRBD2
CASSQESLRTGGGVGRYEQYF
TGTGCCAGCAGCCAAGAAAGTCTCCGGACTGGCGGGGGAGTGGGTCGTTACGAGCAGTACTTC
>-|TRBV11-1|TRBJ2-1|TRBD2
CASNSESRTSGSDNEQFF
TGTGCCAGCAACTCAGAATCAAGGACTAGCGGGAGTGATAATGAGCAGTTCTTC
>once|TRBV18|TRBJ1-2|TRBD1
CANSSGQDYGYTF
TGTGCCAACTCATCGGGACAGGACTATGGCTACACCTTC
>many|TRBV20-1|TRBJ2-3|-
CSANPGSVRSDTQYF
TGCAGTGCTAATCCAGGGTCTGTAAGGTCAGATACGCAGTATTTT
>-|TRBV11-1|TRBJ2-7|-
CASSGRRHEQYF
TGTGCCAGCAGCGGACGGAGGCACGAGCAGTACTTC
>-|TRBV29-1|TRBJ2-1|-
CSARLGNEQFF
TGCAGCGCCCGACTAGGTAATGAGCAGTTCTTC
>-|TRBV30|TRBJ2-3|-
CASSEGHLLSTDTQYF
TGCGCCTCCTCCGAGGGACACCTCCTTAGCACAGATACGCAGTATTTT
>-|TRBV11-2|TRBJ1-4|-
CATGLDEKLFF
TGTGCCACCGGATTAGATGAAAAACTGTTTTTT
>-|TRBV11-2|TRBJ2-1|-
CASSLVRDQNEQFF
TGTGCCAGCAGCTTAGTGCGTGATCAAAACGAGCAGTTCTTC
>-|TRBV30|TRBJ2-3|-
CAWTVGGAPDTQYF
TGTGCCTGGACGGTTGGGGGGGCGCCCGATACGCAGTATTTT
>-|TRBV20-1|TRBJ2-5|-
CSAKSARARTETQYF
TGCAGTGCTAAAAGCGCGAGGGCCCGTACGGAGACCCAGTACTTC
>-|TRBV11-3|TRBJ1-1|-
CASSATWGTLNTEAFF
TGTGCCAGCAGCGCGACATGGGGTACCCTGAACACTGAAGCTTTCTTT
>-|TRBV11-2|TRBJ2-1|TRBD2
CAISHGLVGNSEQFF
TGTGCCATCAGCCACGGACTAGTGGGAAACAGTGAGCAGTTCTTC
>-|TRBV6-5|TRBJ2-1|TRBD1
CASSPLDRDVHEQFF
TGTGCCAGCAGCCCATTGGACAGGGACGTACATGAGCAGTTCTTC
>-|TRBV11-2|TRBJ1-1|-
CASSFGGWTEAFF
TGTGCCAGCAGCTTTGGTGGGTGGACTGAAGCTTTCTTT
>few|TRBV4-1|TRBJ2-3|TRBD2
CASSQTPGGDTQYF
TGCGCCAGCAGCCAGACCCCCGGGGGGGATACGCAGTATTTT
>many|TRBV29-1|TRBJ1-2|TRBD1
CSVEGTGARRGYTF
TGCAGCGTTGAGGGGACAGGGGCCCGGCGTGGCTACACCTTC
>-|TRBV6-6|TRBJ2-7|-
CASCVLERGYEQYF
TGTGCCAGCTGTGTCTTGGAGCGCGGCTACGAGCAGTACTTC
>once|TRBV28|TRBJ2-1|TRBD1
CASSPPHRGCVNEQFF
TGTGCCAGTAGTCCGCCCCACAGGGGGTGCGTTAATGAGCAGTTCTTC
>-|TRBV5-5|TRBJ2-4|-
CASSGGGVHKNIQYF
TGTGCCAGCAGCGGGGGCGGTGTACACAAAAACATTCAGTACTTC
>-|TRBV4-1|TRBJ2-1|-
CASSQARRGNEHFF
TGCGCCAGCAGCCAGGCGCGGAGGGGGAATGAGCACTTCTTC
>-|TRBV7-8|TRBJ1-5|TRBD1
CTNSSGGPTHF
TGTACCAACAGCTCAGGGGGTCCCACCCATTTT
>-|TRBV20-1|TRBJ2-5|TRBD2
CRATLRGSGRLGRETQYF
TGCAGAGCTACCCTGCGCGGTAGCGGGAGGTTAGGCCGGGAGACCCAGTACTTC
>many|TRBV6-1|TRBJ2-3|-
CASSEVLGDTQYF
TGTGCCAGCAGTGAAGTGCTGGGAGATACGCAGTATTTT
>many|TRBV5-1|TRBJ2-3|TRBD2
CASSLQAGESDTQYF
TGCGCCAGCAGCTTGCAAGCGGGAGAATCAGATACGCAGTATTTT
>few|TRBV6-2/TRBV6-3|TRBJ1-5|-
CASSSQVGPQHF
TGTGCCAGCAGTTCACAGGTTGGGCCCCAGCATTTT
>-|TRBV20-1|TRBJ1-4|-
CSAMGREEKLFF
TGCAGTGCCATGGGGAGGGAGGAAAAATTGTTCTTT
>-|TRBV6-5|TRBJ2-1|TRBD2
CASSIGLVGNEQFF
TGTGCCAGCAGCATCGGACTAGTGGGCAATGAGCAGTTCTTC
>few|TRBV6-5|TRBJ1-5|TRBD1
CASSQGAGNQPQHF
TGTGCCAGCAGTCAGGGGGCCGGGAATCAGCCCCAGCATTTT
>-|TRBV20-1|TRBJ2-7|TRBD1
CGATGYRDRNYEQYF
TGTGGTGCTACGGGCTACCGGGACAGGAACTACGAGCAGTACTTC